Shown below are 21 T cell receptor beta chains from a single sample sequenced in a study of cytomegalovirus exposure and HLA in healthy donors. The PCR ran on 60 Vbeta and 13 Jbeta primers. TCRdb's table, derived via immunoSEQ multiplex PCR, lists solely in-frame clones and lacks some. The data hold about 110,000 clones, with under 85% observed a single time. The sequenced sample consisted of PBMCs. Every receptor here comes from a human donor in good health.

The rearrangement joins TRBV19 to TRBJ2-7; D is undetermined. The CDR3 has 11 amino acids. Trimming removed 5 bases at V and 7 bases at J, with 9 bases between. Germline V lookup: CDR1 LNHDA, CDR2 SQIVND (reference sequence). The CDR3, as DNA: TGTGCCAGTAGTGACGGGTTTGAGCAGTACTTC. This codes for CASSDGFEQYF.

The CDR3 is CASSYSTAYEQYF. The CDR3 DNA reads as TGTGCCAGCAGTTACTCGACAGCCTACGAGCAGTACTTC. J is TRBJ2-7 and V is TRBV6-5; D possibly corresponds to TRBD1 (5 bases). Trimming pared 0 bases from V and 2 bases from J, leaving 5 bases between. Germline loops: CDR1 MNHEY, CDR2 SVGAGI. The CDR3 runs to 13 residues.

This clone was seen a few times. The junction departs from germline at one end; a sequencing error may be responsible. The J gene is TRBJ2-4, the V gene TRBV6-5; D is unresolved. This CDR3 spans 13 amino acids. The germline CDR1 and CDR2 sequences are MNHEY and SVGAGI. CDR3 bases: TGTGCCAGCAGCCTAAGTCGCGAAAACAGTCAGTACTTC. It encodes CASSLSRENSQYF.

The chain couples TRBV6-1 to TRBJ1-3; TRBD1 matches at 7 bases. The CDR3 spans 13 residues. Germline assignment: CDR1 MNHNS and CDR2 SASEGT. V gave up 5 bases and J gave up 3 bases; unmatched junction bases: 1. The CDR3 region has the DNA TGTGCCAGCAGTCCAGGGGGTGGAAACACCATATATTTT. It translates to CASSPGGGNTIYF.

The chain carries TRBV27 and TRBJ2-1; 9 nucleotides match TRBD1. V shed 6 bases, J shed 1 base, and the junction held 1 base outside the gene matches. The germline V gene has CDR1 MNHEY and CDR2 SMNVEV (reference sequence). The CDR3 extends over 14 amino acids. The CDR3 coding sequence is TGTGCCAGCAGGACAGGGGGTTCCTACAATGAGCAGTTCTTC. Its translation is CASRTGGSYNEQFF.

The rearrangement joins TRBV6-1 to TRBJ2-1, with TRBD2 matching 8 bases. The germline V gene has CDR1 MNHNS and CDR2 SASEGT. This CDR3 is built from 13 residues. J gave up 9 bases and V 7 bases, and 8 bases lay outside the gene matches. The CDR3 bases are TGTGCCAGCACCTTAGCGGGATTAGGTGAGCAGTTCTTC. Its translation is CASTLAGLGEQFF.

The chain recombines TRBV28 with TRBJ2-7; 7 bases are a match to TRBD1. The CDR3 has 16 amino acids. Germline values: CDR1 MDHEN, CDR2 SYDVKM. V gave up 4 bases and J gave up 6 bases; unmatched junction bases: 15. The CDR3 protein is CASSSLGQVQRGEQYF. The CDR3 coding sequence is TGTGCCAGCAGTTCCCTAGGACAGGTCCAAAGGGGCGAGCAGTACTTC. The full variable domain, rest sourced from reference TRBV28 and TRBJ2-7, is DVKVTQSSRYLVKRTGEKVFLECVQDMDHENMFWYRQDPGLGLRLIYFSYDVKMKEKGDIPEGYSVSREKKERFSLILESASTNQTSMYLCASSSLGQVQRGEQYFGPGTRLTVT.

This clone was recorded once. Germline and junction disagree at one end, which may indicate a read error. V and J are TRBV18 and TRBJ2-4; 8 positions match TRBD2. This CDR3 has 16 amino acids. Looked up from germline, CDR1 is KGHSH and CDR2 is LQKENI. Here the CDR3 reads CASPPDGRAPKNIQYF. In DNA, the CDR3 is TGTGCCAGCCCACCCGACGGGAGGGCCCCCAAAAACATTCAGTACTTC.

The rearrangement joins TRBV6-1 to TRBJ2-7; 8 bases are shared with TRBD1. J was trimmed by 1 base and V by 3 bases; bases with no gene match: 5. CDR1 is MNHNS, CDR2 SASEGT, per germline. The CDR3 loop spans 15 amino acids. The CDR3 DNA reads TGTGCCAGCAGTGACTGGGACAGGAGGTCCTACGAGCAGTACTTC. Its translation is CASSDWDRRSYEQYF.

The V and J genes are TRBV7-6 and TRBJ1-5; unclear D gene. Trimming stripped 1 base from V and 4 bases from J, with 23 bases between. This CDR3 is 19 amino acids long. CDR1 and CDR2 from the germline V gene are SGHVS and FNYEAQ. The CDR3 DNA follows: TGTGCCAGCAGCTTAGTGGCCCCCCGACATCCCGTCCCGAATCAGCCCCAGCATTTT. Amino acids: CASSLVAPRHPVPNQPQHF.

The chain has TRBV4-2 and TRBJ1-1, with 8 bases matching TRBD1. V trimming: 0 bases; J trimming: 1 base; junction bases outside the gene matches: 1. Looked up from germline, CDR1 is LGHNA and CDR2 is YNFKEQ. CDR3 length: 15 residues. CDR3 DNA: TGTGCCAGCAGCCAAGACGGACAGGGGAACACTGAAGCTTTCTTT. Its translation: CASSQDGQGNTEAFF.

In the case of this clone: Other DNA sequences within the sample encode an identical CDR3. CDR3 residues: CSPRGSDTQYF. The CDR3 DNA sequence: TGCAGCCCAAGGGGTTCAGATACGCAGTATTTT. The rearrangement links TRBV20-1 to TRBJ2-3, with D possibly being TRBD1 (5 bases). Germline CDR1 is DFQATT and CDR2 is SNEGSKA (reference sequence). The CDR3 runs to 11 residues.

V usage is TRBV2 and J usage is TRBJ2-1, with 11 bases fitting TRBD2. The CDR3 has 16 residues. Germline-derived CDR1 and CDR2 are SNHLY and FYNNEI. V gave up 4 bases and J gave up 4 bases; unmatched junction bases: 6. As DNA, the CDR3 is TGTGCCAGCAGTGGCCCGGGACTAGCGGCATACAATGAGCAGTTCTTC. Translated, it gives CASSGPGLAAYNEQFF.

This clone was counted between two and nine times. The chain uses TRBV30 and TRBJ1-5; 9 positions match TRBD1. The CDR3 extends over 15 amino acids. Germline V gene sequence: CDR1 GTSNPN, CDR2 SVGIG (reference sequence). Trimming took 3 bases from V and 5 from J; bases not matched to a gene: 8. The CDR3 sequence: CAWRPTGGRDQPQHF. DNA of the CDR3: TGTGCCTGGAGACCTACAGGGGGCCGTGATCAGCCCCAGCATTTT. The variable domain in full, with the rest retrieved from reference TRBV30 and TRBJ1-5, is SQTIHQWPATLVQPVGSPLSLECTVEGTSNPNLYWYRQAAGRGLQLLFYSVGIGQISSEVPQNLSASRPQDRQFILSSKKLLLSDSGFYLCAWRPTGGRDQPQHFGDGTRLSIL.

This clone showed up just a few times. CDR3 sequence (DNA): TGTGCCAGCAGCTTAGGATTGTCAGGGTCATTCTACGAGCAGTACTTC. Translating gives CASSLGLSGSFYEQYF. V is TRBV11-2 and J is TRBJ2-7; D is possibly TRBD1 (5 bases). CDR1 and CDR2 (germline): SGHAT, FQNNGV. V lost 1 base to trimming and J lost 3 bases, with 16 bases between them. The CDR3 is made up of 16 amino acids.

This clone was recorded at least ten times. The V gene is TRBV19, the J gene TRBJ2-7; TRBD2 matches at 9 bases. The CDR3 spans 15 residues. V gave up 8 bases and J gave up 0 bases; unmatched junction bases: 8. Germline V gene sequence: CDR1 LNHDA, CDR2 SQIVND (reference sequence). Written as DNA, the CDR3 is TGTGCCAGTGCAGGGTCGACTAGCGGCTCCTACGAGCAGTACTTC. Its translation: CASAGSTSGSYEQYF.

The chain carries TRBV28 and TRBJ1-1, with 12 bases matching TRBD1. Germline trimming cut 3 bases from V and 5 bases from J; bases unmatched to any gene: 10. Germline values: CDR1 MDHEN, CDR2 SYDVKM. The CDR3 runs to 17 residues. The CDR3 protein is CASSFQPGQGALTEAFF. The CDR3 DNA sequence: TGTGCCAGCAGTTTTCAGCCGGGACAGGGGGCACTGACTGAAGCTTTCTTT.

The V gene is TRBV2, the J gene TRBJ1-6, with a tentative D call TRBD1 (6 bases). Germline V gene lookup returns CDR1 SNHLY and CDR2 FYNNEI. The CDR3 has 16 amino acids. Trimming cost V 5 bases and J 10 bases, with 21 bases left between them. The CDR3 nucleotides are TGTGCCAGCAGTAGGGGGGAGGGGGATACAAGATCACCCCTCCACTTT. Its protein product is CASSRGEGDTRSPLHF.

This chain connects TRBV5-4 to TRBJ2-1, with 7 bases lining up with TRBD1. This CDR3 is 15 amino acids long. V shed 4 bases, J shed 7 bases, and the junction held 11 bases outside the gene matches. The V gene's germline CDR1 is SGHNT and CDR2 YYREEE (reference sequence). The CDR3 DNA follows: TGTGCCAGCAGCGGGGGACAGAGGGTTGATAATGAGCAGTTCTTC. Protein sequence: CASSGGQRVDNEQFF.

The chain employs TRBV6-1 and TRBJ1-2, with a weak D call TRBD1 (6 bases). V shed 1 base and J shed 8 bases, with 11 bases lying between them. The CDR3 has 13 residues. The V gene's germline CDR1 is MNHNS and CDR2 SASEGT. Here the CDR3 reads CASSEGGGLGYTF. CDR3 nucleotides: TGTGCCAGCAGTGAAGGGGGGGGGCTGGGCTACACCTTC.

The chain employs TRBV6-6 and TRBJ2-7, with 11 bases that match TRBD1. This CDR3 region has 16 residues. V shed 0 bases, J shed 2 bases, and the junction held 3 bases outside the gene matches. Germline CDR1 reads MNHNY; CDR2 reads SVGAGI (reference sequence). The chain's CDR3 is CASSYSDRGPTYEQYF. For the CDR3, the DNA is TGTGCCAGCAGTTACTCGGACAGGGGGCCAACCTACGAGCAGTACTTC.